Shown below are 24 T cell receptor beta chains from a single sample sequenced in a study of cytomegalovirus exposure and HLA in healthy donors. 60 Vbeta and 13 Jbeta primers were used in PCR. Repertoires were generated with immunoSEQ multiplex PCR, while TCRdb's copy carries only in-frame clones and drops some. The repertoire holds 300,000 or so clones, with approximately 84% as singletons. Sample: PBMCs. The receptors derive from a woman aged 40 to 55 in good health and CMV-seropositive.

The chain employs TRBV6-5 and TRBJ2-7; possibly TRBD1 for D (5 bases). Trimming cost V 2 bases and J 4 bases, with 12 bases left between them. Per the germline V gene, CDR1 is MNHEY and CDR2 is SVGAGI. CDR3 length: 14 residues. The CDR3 nucleotides read TGTGCCAGCAGTTACGGGGCAGGGTGGTACGAGCAGTACTTC. It encodes CASSYGAGWYEQYF.

The genes are TRBV4-1 and TRBJ1-6, with D tentatively TRBD1 (5 bases). Germline V lookup: CDR1 MGHRA, CDR2 YSYEKL. The length of the CDR3 is 16 residues. Between the trimmed V and J ends, which lost 5 bases and 2 bases, there was a span of 13 bases. CDR3 sequence (DNA): TGCGCCAGCAGCTCGATGACAGAGGCCTATAATTCACCCCTCCACTTT. Residues: CASSSMTEAYNSPLHF.

The genes are TRBV7-2 and TRBJ1-6; maybe TRBD1 (6 bases). In germline, CDR1 is SGHTA, CDR2 FQGNSA. The CDR3 sequence is 12 residues long. V lost 5 bases and J 12 bases, leaving 11 bases between the germline ends. The CDR3 sequence is CASSHGQRPLHF. In nucleotides, the CDR3 is TGTGCCAGCAGCCACGGACAGCGACCCCTCCACTTT.

This chain joins TRBV6-1 and TRBJ1-3; 7 nucleotides agree with TRBD1. Germline CDR1 MNHNS, CDR2 SASEGT. Losses at the gene ends were 6 bases for V and 0 bases for J; bases not matched to a gene: 5. The CDR3 contains 15 residues. CDR3: CASSPGTVSGNTIYF. For the CDR3, the DNA is TGTGCCAGCAGCCCGGGGACAGTCTCTGGAAACACCATATATTTT.

This chain connects TRBV11-3 to TRBJ2-1; 10 positions agree with TRBD2. The germline gives CDR1 SGHNT, CDR2 YENEEA. The CDR3 has 16 residues. Trimming cost V 3 bases and J 7 bases; bases outside gene matches: 9. CDR3 protein: CASSFREREGQNEQFF. CDR3 in DNA: TGTGCCAGCAGCTTCCGGGAGCGGGAGGGCCAAAATGAGCAGTTCTTC.

The rearrangement joins TRBV7-8 to TRBJ1-1; 9 nucleotides match TRBD1. The germline V gene has CDR1 SGHVS and CDR2 FQNEAQ. This CDR3 has 14 residues. With 4 bases clipped from V and 3 bases from J, the junction kept 3 bases outside the gene matches. The CDR3 here is CASSSGQGDTEAFF. DNA for the CDR3: TGTGCCAGCAGCTCGGGACAGGGAGACACTGAAGCTTTCTTT.

V usage is TRBV18 and J usage is TRBJ1-4, with unresolved D. Germline CDR1 KGHSH, CDR2 LQKENI. This CDR3 contains 17 residues. V gave up 8 bases and J gave up 0 bases, with 19 bases separating them. This CDR3 reads CASASRREFATNEKLFF. The DNA of the CDR3 is TGTGCCAGCGCATCTCGTCGGGAATTTGCAACTAATGAAAAACTGTTTTTT.

The chain joins TRBV7-3 to TRBJ2-7; D not resolved. V gave up 4 bases and J gave up 9 bases, with 10 bases separating them. Looked up from germline, CDR1 is SGHTA and CDR2 is FQGTGA. The CDR3 length is 11 residues. CDR3 loop: CASSSFVGQYF. CDR3 DNA: TGTGCCAGCAGCTCCTTTGTCGGGCAGTACTTC. Full variable domain (outside the CDR3, taken from reference TRBV7-3 and TRBJ2-7): GAGVSQTPSNKVTEKGKYVELRCDPISGHTALYWYRQSLGQGPEFLIYFQGTGAADDSGLPNDRFFAVRPEGSVSTLKIQRTERGDSAVYLCASSSFVGQYFGPGTRLTVT.

The chain employs TRBV9 and TRBJ2-6; 12 bases agree with TRBD1. The germline gives CDR1 SGDLS, CDR2 YYNGEE. V was pared by 4 bases and J by 2 bases, with 7 bases of the junction left unmatched. The CDR3 covers 18 residues. The CDR3 DNA sequence: TGTGCCAGCAGCACTCGGGACAGGGGGCAAACTGGGGCCAACGTCCTGACTTTC. It yields the protein CASSTRDRGQTGANVLTF. The full variable domain, its missing parts supplied by reference TRBV9 and TRBJ2-6, is DSGVTQTPKHLITATGQRVTLRCSPRSGDLSVYWYQQSLDQGLQFLIQYYNGEERAKGNILERFSAQQFPDLHSELNLSSLELGDSALYFCASSTRDRGQTGANVLTFGAGSRLTVL.

This chain joins TRBV5-6 and TRBJ1-2; D is undetermined. This CDR3 region has 12 residues. CDR1 is SGHDT, CDR2 YYEEEE, per germline. V shed 0 bases and J shed 10 bases, with 10 bases lying between them. The CDR3 DNA follows: TGTGCCAGCAGCTTGGACGGGAGGGCCTACACCTTC. This translates into CASSLDGRAYTF.

The V gene is TRBV6-4, the J gene TRBJ2-7, with 13 bases that match TRBD2. The V gene end was trimmed by 8 bases and the J gene end by 7 bases; junction bases not matched to a gene: 14. CDR1 is MRHNA and CDR2 is SNTAGT in the germline V gene. The CDR3 has 16 amino acids. Here the CDR3 DNA reads TGTGCCAGCCCCGGGACTAGCGGGATTCTCAAAAGGGAGCAGTACTTC. Amino acids: CASPGTSGILKREQYF.

Regarding this clone: At one of its ends the junction is not consistent with the germline gene, which may arise from a read error. The V and J genes are TRBV11-2 and TRBJ2-7, with TRBD2 matching over 7 bases. CDR3 length equals 16 residues. Germline CDR1 and CDR2: SGHAT and FQNNGV. CDR3 in amino acids: CASSPLRELGSHEQYF. The CDR3 nucleotides read TGTGCCAGCAGCCCTCTGCGGGAGCTCGGCTCCCACGAGCAGTACTTC.

The rearrangement links TRBV7-6 to TRBJ1-4, with 9 bases aligning to TRBD1. Germline loops: CDR1 SGHVS, CDR2 FNYEAQ. V trimming: 0 bases; J trimming: 8 bases; junction bases outside the gene matches: 7. CDR3 length: 16 residues. The CDR3 protein is CASSLAGQGLGEKLFF. CDR3 bases: TGTGCCAGCAGCTTAGCGGGACAGGGATTAGGAGAAAAACTGTTTTTT.

The CDR3 here is CASSIIHRDREIRGYTF. The CDR3 bases are TGTGCCAGTAGTATAATACACCGGGACAGGGAAATACGCGGCTACACCTTC. This chain links TRBV19 with TRBJ1-2; 9 bases agree with TRBD1. V was clipped by 2 bases and J by 8 bases; unmatched bases: 15. CDR3 length equals 17 residues. Germline V gene data show CDR1 as LNHDA and CDR2 as SQIVND (reference sequence).

A single count supports this clone. The J gene is TRBJ1-5, the V gene TRBV19; D is possibly TRBD1 (6 bases). The germline CDR1 and CDR2 sequences are LNHDA and SQIVND (reference sequence). V was shortened by 4 bases and J by 0 bases, with 22 bases between the two germline ends. The CDR3 contains 19 residues. The CDR3 coding sequence is TGTGCCAGTAGTACCACGGACATACAGGGACTATATAGCAATCAGCCCCAGCATTTT. Protein: CASSTTDIQGLYSNQPQHF.

V gene TRBV30 combines with J gene TRBJ2-5, with unresolved D. The CDR3 has 10 amino acids. Trimming stripped 4 bases from V and 4 bases from J, with 4 bases between. The germline CDR1 and CDR2 sequences are GTSNPN and SVGIG (reference sequence). CDR3 residues: CAWKLETQYF. Written as DNA, the CDR3 is TGTGCCTGGAAACTAGAGACCCAGTACTTC.

This clone was picked up one time. The chain uses TRBV9 and TRBJ2-6, with D uncertain. This CDR3 has 14 residues. CDR1 is SGDLS, CDR2 YYNGEE, per germline. V shed 8 bases and J shed 3 bases, with 12 bases lying between them. CDR3 in amino acids: CASSNPGGANVLTF. The CDR3 coding sequence is TGTGCCAGTTCGAACCCGGGTGGGGCCAACGTCCTGACTTTC.

CDR3 sequence (DNA): TGTGCCAGCAGTTTAGGTCGGGGGAGGTTTAATGAGCAGTTCTTC. Translation: CASSLGRGRFNEQFF. This chain links TRBV27 with TRBJ2-1; D might be TRBD2 (6 bases). Germline V gene lookup returns CDR1 MNHEY and CDR2 SMNVEV (reference sequence). Deletions cut 2 bases from V and 7 bases from J, with 15 bases between. The CDR3 has 15 residues.

This rearrangement joins TRBV5-1 to TRBJ1-5; TRBD1 might be the D (5 bases). The CDR3 is 14 amino acids. Per germline, CDR1 SGHRS and CDR2 YFSETQ. Trimming stripped 4 bases from V and 4 bases from J, with 12 bases between. CDR3 DNA sequence: TGCGCCAGCAGCCTAGTGGGGGGAAATCAGCCCCAGCATTTT. This gives the protein CASSLVGGNQPQHF. Drawing the rest from reference TRBV5-1 and TRBJ1-5, the complete variable domain is KAGVTQTPRYLIKTRGQQVTLSCSPISGHRSVSWYQQTPGQGLQFLFEYFSETQRNKGNFPGRFSGRQFSNSRSEMNVSTLELGDSALYLCASSLVGGNQPQHFGDGTRLSIL.

The V and J genes are TRBV7-8 and TRBJ1-1; 10 nucleotides match TRBD1. Trimming removed 5 bases from V and 1 base from J; junction bases left unmatched: 7. The CDR3 totals 16 residues. Germline V lookup: CDR1 SGHVS, CDR2 FQNEAQ. DNA for the CDR3: TGTGCCAGCAGCCCTGGACAGGGGGTAACGAACACTGAAGCTTTCTTT. Protein sequence: CASSPGQGVTNTEAFF.

The genes are TRBV7-3 and TRBJ1-2, with D possibly being TRBD1 (6 bases). CDR3 length: 14 residues. In germline, CDR1 is SGHTA, CDR2 FQGTGA. V lost 5 bases and J 4 bases, leaving 14 bases between the germline ends. The CDR3, as DNA: TGTGCCAGCAGCCCAGGGGCCTCGACCTATGGCTACACCTTC. This codes for CASSPGASTYGYTF.

The V gene is TRBV7-3, the J gene TRBJ2-3; TRBD1 is a possible D gene (6 bases). V lost 1 base and J 2 bases, leaving 10 bases between the germline ends. The CDR3 is 15 amino acids. CDR1 and CDR2 from the germline V gene are SGHTA and FQGTGA. The CDR3 nucleotides are TGTGCCAGCAGCTTAAGTCAGGGGACCACAGATACGCAGTATTTT. Translated: CASSLSQGTTDTQYF.

The table lists this clone with a few counts. This chain joins TRBV7-2 and TRBJ2-2; 10 bases are shared with TRBD2. Germline CDR1 is SGHTA and CDR2 is FQGNSA. The CDR3 length is 16 residues. V was pared by 6 bases and J by 4 bases, with 8 bases of the junction left unmatched. This chain's CDR3 is CASRRPSGSGTGELFF. CDR3 DNA: TGTGCCAGCAGGAGACCTAGCGGGAGTGGCACCGGGGAGCTGTTTTTT. The variable domain in full, with the rest retrieved from reference TRBV7-2 and TRBJ2-2, is GAGVSQSPSNKVTEKGKDVELRCDPISGHTALYWYRQSLGQGLEFLIYFQGNSAPDKSGLPSDRFSAERTGGSVSTLTIQRTQQEDSAVYLCASRRPSGSGTGELFFGEGSRLTVL.

V gene TRBV20-1 combines with J gene TRBJ2-5; no clear D gene. CDR1 DFQATT and CDR2 SNEGSKA come from the germline V gene (reference sequence). Trimming left V 5 bases short and J 2 bases short, with 6 bases between. The CDR3 consists of 11 residues. CDR3 residues: CSAARQETQYF. The CDR3 DNA sequence: TGCAGTGCTGCCCGGCAAGAGACCCAGTACTTC.